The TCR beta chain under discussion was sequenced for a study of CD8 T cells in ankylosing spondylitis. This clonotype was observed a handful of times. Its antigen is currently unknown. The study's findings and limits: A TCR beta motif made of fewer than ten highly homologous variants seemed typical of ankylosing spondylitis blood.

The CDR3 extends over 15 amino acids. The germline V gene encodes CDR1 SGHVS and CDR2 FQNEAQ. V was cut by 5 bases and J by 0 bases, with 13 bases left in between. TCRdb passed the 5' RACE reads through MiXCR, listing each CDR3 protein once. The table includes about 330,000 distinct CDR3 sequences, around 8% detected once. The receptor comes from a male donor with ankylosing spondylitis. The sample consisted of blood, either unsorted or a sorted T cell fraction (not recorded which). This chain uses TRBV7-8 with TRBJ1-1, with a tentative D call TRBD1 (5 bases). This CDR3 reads CASSGLGTLNTEAFF. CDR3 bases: TGTGCCAGCAGCGGTTTGGGGACCCTGAACACTGAAGCTTTCTTT.